This passage covers 14 T cell receptor beta chains from one sample sequenced in a study of blood T cells in healthy people across ages. Using a J-beta primer mix together with a sample-barcoded 5' primer, a second PCR was run for roughly 7 to 11 cycles. Each CDR3 protein is one row after TCRdb ran MiXCR on the 5' RACE reads. The table includes 1.5 million or so distinct CDR3 sequences, roughly 43% detected once. Sequenced: blood. The receptors stem from a woman in her late teens or twenties in good health.

The chain employs TRBV5-6 and TRBJ2-1, with D possibly TRBD1 on 6 matching bases. Per the germline V gene, CDR1 is SGHDT and CDR2 is YYEEEE. Trimming pared 3 bases from V and 13 bases from J, leaving 20 bases between. The CDR3 runs 14 residues. The CDR3 sequence: CASSWARQERGQFF. The CDR3 DNA follows: TGTGCCAGCAGCTGGGCGAGACAGGAGAGGGGCCAGTTCTTC.

This clonotype has more than one count but fewer than ten. The gene calls are TRBV20-1 and TRBJ1-2; D is unresolved. Germline V gene lookup returns CDR1 DFQATT and CDR2 SNEGSKA (reference sequence). This CDR3 spans 13 amino acids. V lost 0 bases, J lost 3 bases, and 8 bases lay in between. The CDR3 reads CSARDLSHYGYTF. The CDR3 bases are TGCAGTGCTAGAGATCTCAGCCACTATGGCTACACCTTC.

In its sample, this clonotype was seen a few times. The rearrangement links TRBV29-1 to TRBJ2-1, with 12 bases lining up with TRBD2. Germline V gene lookup returns CDR1 SQVTM and CDR2 ANQGSEA. CDR3 length equals 13 residues. J was trimmed by 8 bases and V by 6 bases; bases with no gene match: 5. The CDR3, as DNA: TGCAGCGTGCGACTAGCGGGAGCGTATGAGCAGTTCTTC. It specifies CSVRLAGAYEQFF.

At least ten counts were recorded for this clonotype. This chain uses TRBV7-8 with TRBJ2-3, with 13 bases that match TRBD2. The CDR3 extends over 15 amino acids. The V gene end was trimmed by 3 bases and the J gene end by 6 bases; junction bases not matched to a gene: 3. The germline V gene encodes CDR1 SGHVS and CDR2 FQNEAQ. CDR3 protein: CASSFTSGGADTQYF. DNA of the CDR3: TGTGCCAGCAGCTTCACTAGCGGGGGGGCGGATACGCAGTATTTT.

The rearrangement joins TRBV20-1 to TRBJ2-7; weak D call: TRBD1 (5 bases). CDR3 length: 13 amino acids. V shed 5 bases and J shed 3 bases, with 14 bases lying between them. Per the germline V gene, CDR1 is DFQATT and CDR2 is SNEGSKA (reference sequence). The CDR3 DNA sequence: TGCAGTGCTCATGTGGCAGGGCTCTACGAGCAGTACTTC. The encoded protein is CSAHVAGLYEQYF.

This clonotype was counted only a few times. The J gene is TRBJ2-7, the V gene TRBV5-5, with D tentatively TRBD2 (5 bases). The CDR3 runs to 14 residues. Trimming took 0 bases from V and 5 from J, leaving 12 bases between them. Per the germline V gene, CDR1 is SGHKS and CDR2 is YYEKEE (reference sequence). The CDR3 DNA is TGTGCCAGCAGCTTGGTACGGGGTTGGCACGAGCAGTACTTC. Translating it yields CASSLVRGWHEQYF.

This clonotype turned up a few times. V and J are TRBV10-3 and TRBJ2-7, with D possibly matching TRBD1 (5 bases). V shed 4 bases and J shed 7 bases, with 11 bases lying between them. From germline, CDR1 is ENHRY and CDR2 SYGVKD. CDR3 size: 12 residues. CDR3 sequence reads: CAISAFREEQYF. The CDR3 DNA is TGTGCCATCAGTGCGTTCAGGGAAGAGCAGTACTTC.

This clonotype was observed a handful of times. This chain connects TRBV12-3 or TRBV12-4 to TRBJ2-3; D may be TRBD2 (5 bases). The V gene lost 6 bases and the J gene lost 2 bases, with 12 bases spanning the gap. This CDR3 has 14 amino acids. The chain's CDR3 is CASSSEGYTDTQYF. In nucleotides, the CDR3 is TGTGCCAGCAGCTCCGAGGGATACACAGATACGCAGTATTTT.

The V and J genes are TRBV15 and TRBJ2-1, with D hard to call. The V end was cut by 1 base, the J end by 8 bases, with 18 bases between. Germline lookup yields CDR1 LNHNV and CDR2 YYDKDF (reference sequence). This CDR3 region has 16 residues. Here the CDR3 reads CATSRARLSPRDEQFF. The CDR3 DNA reads TGTGCCACCAGCAGAGCCCGCCTTTCCCCGAGAGATGAGCAGTTCTTC. Filled out from reference TRBV15 and TRBJ2-1, the complete variable domain reads DAMVIQNPRYQVTQFGKPVTLSCSQTLNHNVMYWYQQKSSQAPKLLFHYYDKDFNNEADTPDNFQSRRPNTSFCFLDIRSPGLGDTAMYLCATSRARLSPRDEQFFGPGTRLTVL.

The J gene is TRBJ2-7, the V gene TRBV20-1; D remains unclear. Germline V CDR1 and CDR2: DFQATT, SNEGSKA (reference sequence). The CDR3 runs 13 residues. V was shortened by 5 bases and J by 0 bases, with 11 bases between the two germline ends. The CDR3 is CSAGPDHSYEQYF. The CDR3 DNA follows: TGCAGTGCTGGCCCGGACCACTCCTACGAGCAGTACTTC.

The rearrangement joins TRBV27 to TRBJ2-7; 8 bases align to TRBD1. The CDR3 covers 16 residues. Unmatched junction bases numbered 8, after V lost 1 base and J lost 3 bases. Germline CDR1 and CDR2: MNHEY and SMNVEV (reference sequence). The chain's CDR3 is CASSLLGQASHYEQYF. CDR3 DNA sequence: TGTGCCAGCAGTTTATTGGGACAGGCTAGTCACTACGAGCAGTACTTC.

This clonotype was seen only once. The rearrangement uses TRBV20-1 and TRBJ1-3; D not certain. Germline V gene sequence: CDR1 DFQATT, CDR2 SNEGSKA (reference sequence). Trimming shortened V by 4 bases and J by 5 bases, and 12 bases separated the two germline ends. The CDR3 is made up of 13 amino acids. CDR3 amino acids: CSATQDLRNTIYF. CDR3 DNA: TGCAGTGCTACCCAGGACCTCAGAAACACCATATATTTT.

This clonotype was picked up a small number of times. The genes are TRBV29-1 and TRBJ2-1, with TRBD1 identical over 11 bases. The CDR3 spans 16 residues. The germline V gene encodes CDR1 SQVTM and CDR2 ANQGSEA. With 6 bases clipped from V and 0 bases from J, the junction kept 7 bases outside the gene matches. CDR3 amino acids: CSVTGTGGGSYNEQFF. In DNA form, the CDR3 reads TGCAGCGTGACGGGGACAGGGGGAGGCTCCTACAATGAGCAGTTCTTC.

The chain uses TRBV7-2 and TRBJ2-3, with no clear D. This CDR3 has 17 residues. Germline V gene lookup returns CDR1 SGHTA and CDR2 FQGNSA. V was cut by 5 bases and J by 2 bases, with 20 bases left in between. The CDR3 nucleotides are TGTGCCAGCAGCCTAAGGCGAGGAGACCTACTCACAGATACGCAGTATTTT. This encodes CASSLRRGDLLTDTQYF.